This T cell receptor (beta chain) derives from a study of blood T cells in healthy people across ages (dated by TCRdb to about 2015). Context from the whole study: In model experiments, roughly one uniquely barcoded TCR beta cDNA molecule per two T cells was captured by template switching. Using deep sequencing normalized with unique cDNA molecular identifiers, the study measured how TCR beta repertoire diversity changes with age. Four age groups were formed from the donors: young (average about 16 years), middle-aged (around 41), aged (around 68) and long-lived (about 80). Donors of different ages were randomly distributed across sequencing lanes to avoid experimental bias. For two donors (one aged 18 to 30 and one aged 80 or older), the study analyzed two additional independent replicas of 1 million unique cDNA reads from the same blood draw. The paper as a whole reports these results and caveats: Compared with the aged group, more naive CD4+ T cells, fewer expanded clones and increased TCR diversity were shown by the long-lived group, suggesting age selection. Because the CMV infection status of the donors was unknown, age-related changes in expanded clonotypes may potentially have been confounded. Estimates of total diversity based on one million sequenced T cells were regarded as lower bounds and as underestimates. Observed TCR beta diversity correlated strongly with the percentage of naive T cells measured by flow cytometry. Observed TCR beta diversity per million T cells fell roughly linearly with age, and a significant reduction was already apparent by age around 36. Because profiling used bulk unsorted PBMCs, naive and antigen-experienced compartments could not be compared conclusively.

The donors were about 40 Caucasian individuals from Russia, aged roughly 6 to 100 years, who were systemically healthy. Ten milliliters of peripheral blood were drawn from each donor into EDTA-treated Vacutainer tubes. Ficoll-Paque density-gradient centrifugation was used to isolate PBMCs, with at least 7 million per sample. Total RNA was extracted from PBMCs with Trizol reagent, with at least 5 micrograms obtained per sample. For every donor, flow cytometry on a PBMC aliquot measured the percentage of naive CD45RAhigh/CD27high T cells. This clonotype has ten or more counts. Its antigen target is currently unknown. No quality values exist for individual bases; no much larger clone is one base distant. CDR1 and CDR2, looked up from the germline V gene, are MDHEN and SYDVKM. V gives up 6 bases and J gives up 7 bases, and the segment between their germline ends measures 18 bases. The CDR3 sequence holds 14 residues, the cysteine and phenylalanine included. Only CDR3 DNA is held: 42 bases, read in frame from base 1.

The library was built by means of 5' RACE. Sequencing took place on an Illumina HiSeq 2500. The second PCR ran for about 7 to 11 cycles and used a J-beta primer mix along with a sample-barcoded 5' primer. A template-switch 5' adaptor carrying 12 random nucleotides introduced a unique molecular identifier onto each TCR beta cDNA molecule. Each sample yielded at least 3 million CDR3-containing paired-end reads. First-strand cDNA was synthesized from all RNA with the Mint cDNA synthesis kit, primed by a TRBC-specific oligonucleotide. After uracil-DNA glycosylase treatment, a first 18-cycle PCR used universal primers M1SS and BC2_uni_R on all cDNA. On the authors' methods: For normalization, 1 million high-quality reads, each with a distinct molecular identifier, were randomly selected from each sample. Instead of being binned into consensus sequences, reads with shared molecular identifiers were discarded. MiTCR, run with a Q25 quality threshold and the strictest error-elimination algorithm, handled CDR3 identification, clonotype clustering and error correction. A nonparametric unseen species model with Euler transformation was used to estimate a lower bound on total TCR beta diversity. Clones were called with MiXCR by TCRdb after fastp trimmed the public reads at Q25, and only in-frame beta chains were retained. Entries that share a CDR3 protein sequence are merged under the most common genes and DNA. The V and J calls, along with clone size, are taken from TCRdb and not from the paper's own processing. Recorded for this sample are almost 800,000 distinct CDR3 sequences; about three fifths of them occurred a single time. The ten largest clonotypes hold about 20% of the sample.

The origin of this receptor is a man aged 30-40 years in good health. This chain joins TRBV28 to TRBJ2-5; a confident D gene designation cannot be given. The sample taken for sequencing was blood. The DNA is TGTGCCAGCAGGGGTGGCCGCCCGGTTGGGACCCAGTACTTC. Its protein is CASRGGRPVGTQYF. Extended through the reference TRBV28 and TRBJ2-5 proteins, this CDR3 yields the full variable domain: DVKVTQSSRYLVKRTGEKVFLECVQDMDHENMFWYRQDPGLGLRLIYFSYDVKMKEKGDIPEGYSVSREKKERFSLILESASTNQTSMYLCASRGGRPVGTQYFGPGTRLLVL.